These 10 T cell receptor beta chains were sequenced from one sample in a study of blood T cell repertoires in COVID-19. Produced via immunoSEQ multiplex PCR; TCRdb's table is partial and in-frame only. The sample carries a few hundred thousand clones, about 90% recorded once. The sequencing sample was made of peripheral blood. These receptors originate from a young man with COVID-19, enrolled during active disease.

This clone showed up just a few times. The chain employs TRBV29-1 and TRBJ1-2; D is ambiguous. Looked up from germline, CDR1 is SQVTM and CDR2 is ANQGSEA. CDR3 length: 13 amino acids. Trimming took off 3 bases at V and 0 bases at J, with 8 bases between the two ends. CDR3: CSVDADTNYGYTF. Here the CDR3 DNA reads TGCAGCGTTGACGCCGACACTAACTATGGCTACACCTTC.

The gene calls are TRBV7-2 and TRBJ1-4, with 9 nucleotides matching TRBD1. CDR3 length: 15 amino acids. Trimming cost V 5 bases and J 5 bases; bases outside gene matches: 6. The germline V gene encodes CDR1 SGHTA and CDR2 FQGNSA. As DNA, the CDR3 is TGTGCCAGCAGCCCCTGGACAGGGGTAAATGAAAAACTGTTTTTT. It translates to CASSPWTGVNEKLFF.

The V call is TRBV27, the J call TRBJ1-1; D perhaps matches TRBD1 (5 bases). Looked up from germline, CDR1 is MNHEY and CDR2 is SMNVEV (reference sequence). Trimming shortened V by 0 bases and J by 0 bases, and 8 bases separated the two germline ends. The CDR3 runs to 15 residues. This chain's CDR3 is CASSLSFRVNTEAFF. The CDR3 region has the DNA TGTGCCAGCAGTTTATCGTTCAGGGTGAACACTGAAGCTTTCTTT.

The chain carries TRBV2 and TRBJ2-7; D might be TRBD2 (5 bases). Germline CDR1 is SNHLY and CDR2 is FYNNEI. V was clipped by 4 bases and J by 3 bases, with 13 bases between them. CDR3 length equals 14 residues. Written as DNA, the CDR3 is TGTGCCAGCAGTGGTGGGAGCGCTATCTACGAGCAGTACTTC. Encoded protein: CASSGGSAIYEQYF. Full variable domain (missing parts from reference TRBV2 and TRBJ2-7): EPEVTQTPSHQVTQMGQEVILRCVPISNHLYFYWYRQILGQKVEFLVSFYNNEISEKSEIFDDQFSVERPDGSNFTLKIRSTKLEDSAMYFCASSGGSAIYEQYFGPGTRLTVT.

The V and J genes are TRBV28 and TRBJ2-1; 11 bases line up with TRBD2. Germline assignment: CDR1 MDHEN and CDR2 SYDVKM. The junction had 5 bases not matched to a gene; V was cut back by 4 bases and J by 3 bases. This CDR3 has 16 amino acids. The CDR3, as DNA: TGTGCCAGCAGTTCGGGACTAGCGGACCACTACAATGAGCAGTTCTTC. Its translation: CASSSGLADHYNEQFF.

This clone was seen just once. V usage is TRBV3-1 (or the pseudogene TRBV3-2) and J usage is TRBJ1-5; possible D gene TRBD1, 6 bases. V was cut by 1 base and J by 6 bases, with 13 bases left in between. This CDR3 contains 15 residues. Germline V gene data show CDR1 as LGHDT and CDR2 as YNNKEL (reference sequence). CDR3 in DNA: TGTGCCAGCAGCCAAGGGGGGGGGCGAGGTCAGCCCCAGCATTTT. Translated: CASSQGGGRGQPQHF.

This clone showed up just a few times. Other DNA sequences from this sample encode an identical CDR3 as well. The V gene is TRBV7-9, the J gene TRBJ2-2; possible D gene TRBD2, 6 bases. V lost 1 base to trimming and J lost 2 bases, with 8 bases between them. Germline V lookup: CDR1 SEHNR, CDR2 FQNEAQ (reference sequence). The CDR3 covers 15 residues. Written as DNA, the CDR3 is TGTGCCAGCAGCTTAGGGCGGGGCAACACCGGGGAGCTGTTTTTT. Protein product: CASSLGRGNTGELFF.

V usage is TRBV5-6 and J usage is TRBJ1-6; D is uncertain. Germline CDR1 and CDR2: SGHDT and YYEEEE. The CDR3 is 15 amino acids. V was cut by 0 bases and J by 9 bases, with 13 bases left in between. CDR3 nucleotide sequence: TGTGCCAGCAGCTTGGACTTTTCGCGGAGTTCACCCCTCCACTTT. It specifies CASSLDFSRSSPLHF.

This clone occurred a few times. The chain couples TRBV5-6 to TRBJ1-1; D is undetermined. The CDR3 contains 13 residues. Germline CDR1 SGHDT, CDR2 YYEEEE. Trimming pared 0 bases from V and 0 bases from J, leaving 3 bases between. The CDR3 coding sequence is TGTGCCAGCAGCTTGGTAGTGAACACTGAAGCTTTCTTT. It specifies CASSLVVNTEAFF.

This clone was seen a single time. This chain links TRBV18 with TRBJ2-1; D gene uncertain. V was trimmed by 6 bases and J by 5 bases, leaving 14 bases between them. Germline V gene data show CDR1 as KGHSH and CDR2 as LQKENI. This CDR3 has 14 residues. The CDR3 here is CASSPSGTHNEQFF. CDR3 DNA sequence: TGTGCCAGCTCCCCCTCCGGTACCCACAATGAGCAGTTCTTC. The variable domain in full, completed from reference TRBV18 and TRBJ2-1, reads NAGVMQNPRHLVRRRGQEARLRCSPMKGHSHVYWYRQLPEEGLKFMVYLQKENIIDESGMPKERFSAEFPKEGPSILRIQQVVRGDSAAYFCASSPSGTHNEQFFGPGTRLTVL.